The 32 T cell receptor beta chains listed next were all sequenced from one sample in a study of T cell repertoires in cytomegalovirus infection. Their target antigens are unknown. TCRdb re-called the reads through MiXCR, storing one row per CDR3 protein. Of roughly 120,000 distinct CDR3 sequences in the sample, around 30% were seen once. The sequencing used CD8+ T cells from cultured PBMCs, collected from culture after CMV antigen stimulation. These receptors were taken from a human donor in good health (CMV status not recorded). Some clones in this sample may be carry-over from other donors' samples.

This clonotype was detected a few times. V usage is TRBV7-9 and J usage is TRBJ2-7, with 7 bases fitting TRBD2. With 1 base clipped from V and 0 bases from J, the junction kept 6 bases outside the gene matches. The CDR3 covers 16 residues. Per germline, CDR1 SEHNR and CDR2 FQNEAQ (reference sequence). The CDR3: CASSLDSGGSSYEQYF. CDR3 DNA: TGTGCCAGCAGCTTAGACTCCGGCGGGAGCTCCTACGAGCAGTACTTC.

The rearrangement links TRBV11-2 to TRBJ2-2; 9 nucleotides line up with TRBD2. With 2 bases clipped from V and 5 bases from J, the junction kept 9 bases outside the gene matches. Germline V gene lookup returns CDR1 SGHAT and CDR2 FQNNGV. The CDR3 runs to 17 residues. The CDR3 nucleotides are TGTGCCAGCAGCTTATGGGGTCTAGCGGGATTTACCGGGGAGCTGTTTTTT. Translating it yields CASSLWGLAGFTGELFF. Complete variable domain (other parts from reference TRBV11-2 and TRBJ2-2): EAGVAQSPRYKIIEKRQSVAFWCNPISGHATLYWYQQILGQGPKLLIQFQNNGVVDDSQLPKDRFSAERLKGVDSTLKIQPAKLEDSAVYLCASSLWGLAGFTGELFFGEGSRLTVL.

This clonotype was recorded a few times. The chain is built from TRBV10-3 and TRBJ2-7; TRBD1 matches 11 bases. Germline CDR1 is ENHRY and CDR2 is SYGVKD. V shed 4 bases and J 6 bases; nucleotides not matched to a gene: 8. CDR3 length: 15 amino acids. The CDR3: CAISVRGQGDTEQYF. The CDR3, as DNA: TGTGCCATCAGTGTTCGGGGACAGGGGGATACCGAGCAGTACTTC.

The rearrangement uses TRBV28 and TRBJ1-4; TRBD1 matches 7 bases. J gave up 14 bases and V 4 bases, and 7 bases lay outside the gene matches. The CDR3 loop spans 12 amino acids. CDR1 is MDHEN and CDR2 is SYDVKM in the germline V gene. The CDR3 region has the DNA TGTGCCAGCAGTTCAACGGACAGGATCCTGTTTTTT. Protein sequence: CASSSTDRILFF.

The CDR3 coding sequence is TGCGCCAGCAGCCACCAACTGGAGAACACTGAAGCTTTCTTT. This translates into CASSHQLENTEAFF. The chain uses TRBV4-1 and TRBJ1-1, with no clear D. V was trimmed by 3 bases and J by 1 base, leaving 9 bases between them. Germline assignment: CDR1 MGHRA and CDR2 YSYEKL. The CDR3 runs to 14 residues.

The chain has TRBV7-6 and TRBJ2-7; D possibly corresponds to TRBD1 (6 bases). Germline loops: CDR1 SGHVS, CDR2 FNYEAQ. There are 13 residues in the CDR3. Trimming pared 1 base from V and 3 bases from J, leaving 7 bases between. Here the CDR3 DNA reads TGTGCCAGCAGCTTAGTGGACAGCTACGAGCAGTACTTC. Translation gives CASSLVDSYEQYF.

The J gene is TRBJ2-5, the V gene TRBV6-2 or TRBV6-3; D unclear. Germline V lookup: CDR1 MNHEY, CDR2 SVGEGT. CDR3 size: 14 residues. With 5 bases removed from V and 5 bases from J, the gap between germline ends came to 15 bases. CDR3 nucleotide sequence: TGTGCCAGCAGTCCCGGGCCTCTTCTGGAGACCCAGTACTTC. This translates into CASSPGPLLETQYF.

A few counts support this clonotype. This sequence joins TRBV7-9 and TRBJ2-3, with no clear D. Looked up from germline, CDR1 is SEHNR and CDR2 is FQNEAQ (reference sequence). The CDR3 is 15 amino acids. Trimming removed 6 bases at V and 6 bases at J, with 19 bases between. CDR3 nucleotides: TGTGCCAGCAGTCCTGCGATTACAGACGAGGATACGCAGTATTTT. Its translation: CASSPAITDEDTQYF.

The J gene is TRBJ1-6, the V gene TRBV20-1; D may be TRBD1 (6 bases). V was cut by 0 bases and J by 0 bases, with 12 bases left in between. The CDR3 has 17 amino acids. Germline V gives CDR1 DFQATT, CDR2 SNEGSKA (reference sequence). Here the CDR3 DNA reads TGCAGTGCTAGAGAAAGGACAGATAGCTCCTATAATTCACCCCTCCACTTT. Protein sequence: CSARERTDSSYNSPLHF.

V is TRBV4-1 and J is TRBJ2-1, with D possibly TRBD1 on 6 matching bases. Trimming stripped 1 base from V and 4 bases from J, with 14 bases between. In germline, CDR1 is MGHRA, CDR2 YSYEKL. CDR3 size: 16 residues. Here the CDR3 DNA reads TGCGCCAGCAGCCAAGGCCGGGACACCATTTACAATGAGCAGTTCTTC. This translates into CASSQGRDTIYNEQFF.

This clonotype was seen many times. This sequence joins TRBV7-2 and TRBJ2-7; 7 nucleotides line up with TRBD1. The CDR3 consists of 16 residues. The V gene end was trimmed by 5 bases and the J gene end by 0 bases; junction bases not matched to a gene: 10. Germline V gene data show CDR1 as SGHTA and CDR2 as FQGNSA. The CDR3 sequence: CASSPARGQTSYEQYF. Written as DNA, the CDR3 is TGTGCCAGCAGCCCAGCCCGGGGACAGACCTCCTACGAGCAGTACTTC.

The CDR3 loop reads CASSYSTGVTEAFF. In nucleotides, the CDR3 is TGTGCCAGCAGTTACTCGACGGGGGTCACTGAAGCTTTCTTT. This chain links TRBV6-2 or TRBV6-3 with TRBJ1-1; D possibly corresponds to TRBD1 (5 bases). Per the germline V gene, CDR1 is MNHEY and CDR2 is SVGEGT. This CDR3 spans 14 amino acids. V lost 0 bases and J lost 4, with 9 bases in between.

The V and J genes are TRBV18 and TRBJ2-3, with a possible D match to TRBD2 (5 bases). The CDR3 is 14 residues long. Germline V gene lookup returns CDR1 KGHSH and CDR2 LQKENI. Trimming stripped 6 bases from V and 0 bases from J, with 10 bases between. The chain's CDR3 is CASSTRTSTDTQYF. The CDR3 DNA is TGTGCCAGCTCCACCCGGACTAGCACAGATACGCAGTATTTT.

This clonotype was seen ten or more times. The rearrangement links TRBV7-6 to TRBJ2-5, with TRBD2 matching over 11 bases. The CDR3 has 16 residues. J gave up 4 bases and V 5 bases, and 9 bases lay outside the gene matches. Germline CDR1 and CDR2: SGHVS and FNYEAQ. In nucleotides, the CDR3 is TGTGCCAGCAGCGCTAGCGGGGGGTGGAGAAGAGAGACCCAGTACTTC. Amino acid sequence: CASSASGGWRRETQYF.

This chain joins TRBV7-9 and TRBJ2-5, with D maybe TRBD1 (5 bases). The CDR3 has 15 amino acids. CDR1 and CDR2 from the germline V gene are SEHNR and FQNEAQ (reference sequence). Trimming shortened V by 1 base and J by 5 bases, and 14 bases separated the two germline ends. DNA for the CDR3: TGTGCCAGCAGCTTAGTCAGGGTTTGGTGGGAGACCCAGTACTTC. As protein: CASSLVRVWWETQYF.

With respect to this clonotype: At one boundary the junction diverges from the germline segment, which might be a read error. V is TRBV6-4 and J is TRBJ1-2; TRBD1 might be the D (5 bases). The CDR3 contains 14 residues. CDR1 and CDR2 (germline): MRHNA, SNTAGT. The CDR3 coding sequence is TGTGCCAGGAGTGAGGAGACAGCGTCCTATGGCTACACCTTC. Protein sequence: CARSEETASYGYTF.

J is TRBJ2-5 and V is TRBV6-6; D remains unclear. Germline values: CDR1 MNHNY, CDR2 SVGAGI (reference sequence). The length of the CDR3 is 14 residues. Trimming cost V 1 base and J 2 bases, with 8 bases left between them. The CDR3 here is CASSYLGSQETQYF. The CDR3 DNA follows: TGTGCCAGCAGTTACTTGGGTTCTCAAGAGACCCAGTACTTC.

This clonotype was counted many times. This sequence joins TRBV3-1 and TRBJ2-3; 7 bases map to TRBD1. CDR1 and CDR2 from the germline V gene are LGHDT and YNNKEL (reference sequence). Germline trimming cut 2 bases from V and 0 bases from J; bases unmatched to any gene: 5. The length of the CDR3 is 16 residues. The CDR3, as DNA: TGTGCCAGCAGCCAATACAGGGGCACTAGCACAGATACGCAGTATTTT. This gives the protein CASSQYRGTSTDTQYF.

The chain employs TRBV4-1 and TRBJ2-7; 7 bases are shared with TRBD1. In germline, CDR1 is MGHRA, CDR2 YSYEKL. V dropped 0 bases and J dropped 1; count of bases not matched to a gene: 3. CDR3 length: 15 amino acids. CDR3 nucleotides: TGCGCCAGCAGCCAAGACAGGGGGACATCCTACGAGCAGTACTTC. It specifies CASSQDRGTSYEQYF.

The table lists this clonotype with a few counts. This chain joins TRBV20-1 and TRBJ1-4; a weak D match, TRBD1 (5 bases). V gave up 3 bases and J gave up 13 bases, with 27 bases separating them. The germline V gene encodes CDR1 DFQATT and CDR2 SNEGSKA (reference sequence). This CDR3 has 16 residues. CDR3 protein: CSARHDDSVGGDRLFF. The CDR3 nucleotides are TGCAGTGCTAGGCACGACGACAGCGTGGGAGGAGATAGACTGTTTTTT.

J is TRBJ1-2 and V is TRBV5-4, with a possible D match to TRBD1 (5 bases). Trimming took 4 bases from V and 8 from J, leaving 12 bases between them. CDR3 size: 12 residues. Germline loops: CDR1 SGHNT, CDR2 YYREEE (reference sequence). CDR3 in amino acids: CASSGAGSGYTF. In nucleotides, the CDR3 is TGTGCCAGCAGCGGGGCAGGGTCGGGCTACACCTTC. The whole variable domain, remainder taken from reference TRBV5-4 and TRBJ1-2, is ETGVTQSPTHLIKTRGQQVTLRCSSQSGHNTVSWYQQALGQGPQFIFQYYREEENGRGNFPPRFSGLQFPNYSSELNVNALELDDSALYLCASSGAGSGYTFGSGTRLTVV.

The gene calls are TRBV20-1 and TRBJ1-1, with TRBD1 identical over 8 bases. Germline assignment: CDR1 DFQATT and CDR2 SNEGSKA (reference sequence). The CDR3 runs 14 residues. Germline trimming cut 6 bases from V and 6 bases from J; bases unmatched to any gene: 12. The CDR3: CSADTDRVGPEAFF. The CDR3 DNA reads TGCAGTGCAGACACGGACAGGGTAGGCCCTGAAGCTTTCTTT.

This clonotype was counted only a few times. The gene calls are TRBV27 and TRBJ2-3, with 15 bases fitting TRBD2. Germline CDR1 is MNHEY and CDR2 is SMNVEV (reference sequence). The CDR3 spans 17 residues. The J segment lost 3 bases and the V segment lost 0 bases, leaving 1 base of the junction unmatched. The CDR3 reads CASSLSGLAGGTDTQYF. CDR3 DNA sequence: TGTGCCAGCAGTTTATCGGGACTAGCGGGGGGTACAGATACGCAGTATTTT.

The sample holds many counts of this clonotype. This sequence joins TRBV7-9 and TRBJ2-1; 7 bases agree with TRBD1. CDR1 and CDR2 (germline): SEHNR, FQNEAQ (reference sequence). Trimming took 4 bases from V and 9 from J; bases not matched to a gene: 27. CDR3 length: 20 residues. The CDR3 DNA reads TGTGCCAGCAGCTCGCATTTGGGCCGGAAGGGAGACAGGGATCGGGGTGAGCAGTTCTTC. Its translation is CASSSHLGRKGDRDRGEQFF.

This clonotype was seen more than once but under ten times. CDR3 nucleotides: TGTGCCAGTACACGGACGGCGGGTGGGGTCGAGCAGTACTTC. This translates into CASTRTAGGVEQYF. The V call is TRBV6-1, the J call TRBJ2-7; TRBD2 is a possible D gene (5 bases). V lost 9 bases to trimming and J lost 6 bases, with 21 bases between them. Per germline, CDR1 MNHNS and CDR2 SASEGT. This CDR3 contains 14 residues.

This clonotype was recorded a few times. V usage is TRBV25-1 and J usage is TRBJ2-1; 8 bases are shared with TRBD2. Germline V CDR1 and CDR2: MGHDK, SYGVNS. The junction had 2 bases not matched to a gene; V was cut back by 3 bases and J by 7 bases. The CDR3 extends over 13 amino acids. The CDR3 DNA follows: TGTGCCAGCAGTGACGGGGGGGGGAATGAGCAGTTCTTC. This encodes CASSDGGGNEQFF.

The CDR3 coding sequence is TGCAGTGCTGGGCCGGGAATAACCTACGAGCAGTACTTC. Translated: CSAGPGITYEQYF. The chain couples TRBV20-1 to TRBJ2-7, with D possibly being TRBD2 (5 bases). From germline, CDR1 is DFQATT and CDR2 SNEGSKA (reference sequence). V shed 5 bases and J shed 2 bases, with 13 bases lying between them. The CDR3 consists of 13 residues.

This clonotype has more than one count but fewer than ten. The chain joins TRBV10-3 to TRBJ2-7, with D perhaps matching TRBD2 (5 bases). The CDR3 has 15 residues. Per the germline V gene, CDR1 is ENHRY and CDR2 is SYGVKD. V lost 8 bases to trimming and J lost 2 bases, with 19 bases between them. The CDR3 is CAILEVRHGAYEQYF. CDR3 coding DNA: TGTGCCATCTTAGAGGTCCGGCACGGGGCCTACGAGCAGTACTTC.

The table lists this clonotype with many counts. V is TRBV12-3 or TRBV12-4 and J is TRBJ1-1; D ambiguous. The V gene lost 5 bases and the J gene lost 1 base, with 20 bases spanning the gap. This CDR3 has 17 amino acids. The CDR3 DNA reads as TGTGCCAGCAGTCTCCCCGGGGAATTTAAGGGGAACACTGAAGCTTTCTTT. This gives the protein CASSLPGEFKGNTEAFF.

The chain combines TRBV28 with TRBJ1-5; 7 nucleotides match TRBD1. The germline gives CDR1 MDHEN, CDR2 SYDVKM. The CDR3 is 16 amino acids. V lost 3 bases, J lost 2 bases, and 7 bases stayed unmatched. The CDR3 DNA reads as TGTGCCAGCAGTTTTGGACCTACAGGGGGCAATCAGCCCCAGCATTTT. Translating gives CASSFGPTGGNQPQHF.

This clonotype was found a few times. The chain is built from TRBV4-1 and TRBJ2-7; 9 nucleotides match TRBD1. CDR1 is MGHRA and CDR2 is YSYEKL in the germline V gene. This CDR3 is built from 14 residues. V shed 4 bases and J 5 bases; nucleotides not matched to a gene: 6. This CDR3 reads CASSLGTGMNEQYF. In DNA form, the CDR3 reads TGCGCCAGCAGCCTCGGGACAGGGATGAACGAGCAGTACTTC.

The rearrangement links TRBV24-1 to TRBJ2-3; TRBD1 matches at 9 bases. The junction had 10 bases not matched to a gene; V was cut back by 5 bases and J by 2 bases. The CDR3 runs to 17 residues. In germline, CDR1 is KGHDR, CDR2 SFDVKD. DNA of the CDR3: TGTGCCACCAGTGTCGGGGCGGGACAGGGTTACACAGATACGCAGTATTTT. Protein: CATSVGAGQGYTDTQYF.